One sample yielded the 26 T cell receptor beta chains listed below, sequenced in a study of blood T cell repertoires in COVID-19. Sequenced by immunoSEQ multiplex PCR; TCRdb stores in-frame clones only, minus some. The data show under 200,000 clones, under 90% seen once. Sequenced input: PBMCs or T cells enriched from blood (not recorded which). These receptors were collected from a man aged 55-75 years who had recovered from COVID-19.

V gene TRBV5-5 combines with J gene TRBJ2-1; 9 bases map to TRBD2. Germline V gene sequence: CDR1 SGHKS, CDR2 YYEKEE (reference sequence). Losses at the gene ends were 4 bases for V and 4 bases for J; bases not matched to a gene: 12. The CDR3 totals 17 residues. The chain's CDR3 is CASSLRPLAGIYNEQFF. DNA of the CDR3: TGTGCCAGCAGCCTGCGGCCTCTAGCGGGAATATACAATGAGCAGTTCTTC.

V is TRBV5-1 and J is TRBJ2-3; 9 positions match TRBD1. The germline V gene encodes CDR1 SGHRS and CDR2 YFSETQ. The ends lost 4 bases at V and 2 bases at J; junction bases unmatched: 5. The CDR3 totals 15 residues. The CDR3 protein is CASSPGTGITDTQYF. The CDR3 DNA reads TGCGCCAGCAGCCCCGGGACAGGGATCACAGATACGCAGTATTTT.

The chain recombines TRBV29-1 with TRBJ1-1, with 9 bases aligning to TRBD1. V was clipped by 6 bases and J by 5 bases; unmatched bases: 7. This CDR3 spans 13 amino acids. Germline V gene data show CDR1 as SQVTM and CDR2 as ANQGSEA. The CDR3 nucleotides are TGCAGCGTCGACAGGGGGATTCGGACTGAAGCTTTCTTT. Encoded protein: CSVDRGIRTEAFF.

The chain is built from TRBV6-5 and TRBJ1-5; D possibly corresponds to TRBD1 (5 bases). Trimming removed 7 bases at V and 3 bases at J, with 13 bases between. Germline V gene lookup returns CDR1 MNHEY and CDR2 SVGAGI. The CDR3 is 14 amino acids. In DNA, the CDR3 is TGTGCCAGCATACAACAGGCGGACAATCAGCCCCAGCATTTT. It specifies CASIQQADNQPQHF.

The rearrangement uses TRBV12-5 and TRBJ2-2; D gene ambiguous. Trimming removed 3 bases from V and 5 bases from J, with 7 bases in between. The CDR3 contains 13 residues. Per the germline V gene, CDR1 is LGHNT and CDR2 is FRNRAP. The CDR3 sequence: CASGFSGTGELFF. The CDR3 nucleotides are TGTGCTAGTGGTTTTTCGGGTACCGGGGAGCTGTTTTTT.

This clone was detected a few times. The chain employs TRBV19 and TRBJ2-5, with D perhaps matching TRBD1 (7 bases). Germline V gene lookup returns CDR1 LNHDA and CDR2 SQIVND (reference sequence). The CDR3 totals 13 residues. V was cut by 5 bases and J by 5 bases, with 12 bases left in between. DNA of the CDR3: TGTGCCAGTAGTGGGCCAGGGGGGGAGACCCAGTACTTC. Its protein is CASSGPGGETQYF.

The V and J genes are TRBV2 and TRBJ2-7; a weak D match, TRBD1 (5 bases). V shed 4 bases and J shed 4 bases, with 11 bases lying between them. Germline V gene lookup returns CDR1 SNHLY and CDR2 FYNNEI. The CDR3 covers 13 residues. CDR3 region: CASSVRDGYEQYF. CDR3 coding DNA: TGTGCCAGCAGTGTCAGGGATGGGTACGAGCAGTACTTC.

The V and J genes are TRBV7-8 and TRBJ1-1; 8 positions match TRBD1. Germline CDR1 reads SGHVS; CDR2 reads FQNEAQ. Trimming cost V 4 bases and J 4 bases; bases outside gene matches: 2. CDR3 length: 13 residues. The CDR3 DNA follows: TGTGCCAGCAGCTACGGACAGGGCACTGAAGCTTTCTTT. It specifies CASSYGQGTEAFF.

CDR3 nucleotides: TGTGCCAGCAGCCAGGGACACTCTGGAAACACCATATATTTT. As protein: CASSQGHSGNTIYF. The chain couples TRBV3-1 (or the pseudogene TRBV3-2) to TRBJ1-3; D perhaps matches TRBD1 (6 bases). V was clipped by 3 bases and J by 0 bases, with 6 bases between them. The germline V gene encodes CDR1 LGHDT and CDR2 YNNKEL (reference sequence). The CDR3 consists of 14 residues.

V usage is TRBV6-6 and J usage is TRBJ2-7; 8 bases line up with TRBD1. This CDR3 is built from 15 residues. The V and J ends lost 1 base and 2 bases, in that order; junction bases with no gene match: 4. CDR1 MNHNY and CDR2 SVGAGI come from the germline V gene (reference sequence). This CDR3 is CASSYFGQGPYEQYF. In DNA, the CDR3 is TGTGCCAGCAGTTACTTTGGACAGGGCCCCTACGAGCAGTACTTC.

The chain couples TRBV2 to TRBJ2-1; 10 positions agree with TRBD2. V lost 4 bases and J lost 9; bases outside the gene matches: 9. CDR3 length: 15 residues. Germline V gene lookup returns CDR1 SNHLY and CDR2 FYNNEI. CDR3 region: CASSASGGYLIEQFF. Here the CDR3 DNA reads TGTGCCAGCAGTGCTAGCGGGGGATACCTAATTGAGCAGTTCTTC.

V gene TRBV24-1 combines with J gene TRBJ2-3, with unresolved D. The CDR3 spans 15 residues. Per germline, CDR1 KGHDR and CDR2 SFDVKD. Deletions cut 4 bases from V and 0 bases from J, with 10 bases between. The CDR3 bases are TGTGCCACCAGTGACTCCTTCGTAAGCACAGATACGCAGTATTTT. This encodes CATSDSFVSTDTQYF.

The CDR3 here is CASQPGRSGNTIYF. CDR3 in DNA: TGTGCCAGCCAGCCAGGGCGCTCTGGAAACACCATATATTTT. The V gene is TRBV6-5, the J gene TRBJ1-3, with D tentatively TRBD1 (5 bases). From germline, CDR1 is MNHEY and CDR2 SVGAGI. V was clipped by 8 bases and J by 0 bases, with 11 bases between them. This CDR3 has 14 residues.

This clone was seen once. V and J are TRBV7-6 and TRBJ1-2; the D gene is possibly TRBD1 (6 bases). Germline V gives CDR1 SGHVS, CDR2 FNYEAQ. The V gene lost 5 bases and the J gene lost 2 bases, with 24 bases spanning the gap. The CDR3 has 18 residues. The CDR3 nucleotides are TGTGCCAGCAGCCCCGATATCCCGAGCGGAACAGGGAACTATGGCTACACCTTC. Protein product: CASSPDIPSGTGNYGYTF.

The chain carries TRBV19 and TRBJ1-5, with a tentative D call TRBD1 (5 bases). The CDR3 has 13 residues. V was clipped by 5 bases and J by 6 bases, with 11 bases between them. CDR1 and CDR2 (germline): LNHDA, SQIVND (reference sequence). The DNA of the CDR3 is TGTGCCAGTAGTGTTTCCAGGGTTCAGCCCCAGCATTTT. Amino acids: CASSVSRVQPQHF.

This chain joins TRBV3-1 (or the pseudogene TRBV3-2) and TRBJ1-1, with no clear D. This CDR3 has 13 residues. Looked up from germline, CDR1 is LGHDT and CDR2 is YNNKEL (reference sequence). V was trimmed by 0 bases and J by 4 bases, leaving 6 bases between them. CDR3 bases: TGTGCCAGCAGCCAAGATGTGGCCACTGAAGCTTTCTTT. Translated: CASSQDVATEAFF.

The chain links TRBV5-1 to TRBJ1-4; TRBD1 aligns across 10 bases. Germline CDR1 is SGHRS and CDR2 is YFSETQ. V lost 0 bases and J lost 6; bases outside the gene matches: 2. The CDR3 is 15 amino acids. The CDR3, as DNA: TGCGCCAGCAGCTTGGGACAGGGGGCGTATGAAAAACTGTTTTTT. Translating gives CASSLGQGAYEKLFF.

The rearrangement joins TRBV2 to TRBJ1-5; unclear D gene. V lost 6 bases and J 0 bases, leaving 12 bases between the germline ends. This CDR3 region has 15 residues. Germline V gene sequence: CDR1 SNHLY, CDR2 FYNNEI. In nucleotides, the CDR3 is TGTGCCAGCAGCCGGACTGATAATAGCAATCAGCCCCAGCATTTT. Translation gives CASSRTDNSNQPQHF. The whole variable domain, remainder taken from reference TRBV2 and TRBJ1-5, is EPEVTQTPSHQVTQMGQEVILRCVPISNHLYFYWYRQILGQKVEFLVSFYNNEISEKSEIFDDQFSVERPDGSNFTLKIRSTKLEDSAMYFCASSRTDNSNQPQHFGDGTRLSIL.

V usage is TRBV1 and J usage is TRBJ1-5; the tabulated D call, TRBD1, remains unverified against the DNA. TRBV1 is listed as a pseudogene. CDR3 length: 15 amino acids. The CDR3 bases are TGCACCAGCAGCCAACCGGACAGGGAGGATCAGCCCCAGCATTTT. Encoded protein: CTSSQPDREDQPQHF.

V usage is TRBV12-3 or TRBV12-4 and J usage is TRBJ1-1; unclear D gene. Trimming removed 6 bases at V and 3 bases at J, with 8 bases between. This CDR3 is built from 12 residues. CDR3 amino acids: CASSRTDTEAFF. The CDR3 region has the DNA TGTGCCAGCAGCCGCACAGACACTGAAGCTTTCTTT.

V is TRBV28 and J is TRBJ1-5; TRBD1 agrees at 8 bases. Trimming at V came to 4 bases and at J to 3 bases, leaving 5 bases not matched to a gene. The V gene's germline CDR1 is MDHEN and CDR2 SYDVKM. This CDR3 has 15 amino acids. The CDR3 reads CASSWTGRDNQPQHF. In DNA, the CDR3 is TGTGCCAGCAGTTGGACAGGGAGGGACAATCAGCCCCAGCATTTT.

J is TRBJ2-2 and V is TRBV11-2; D might be TRBD2 (5 bases). The CDR3 length is 13 residues. Trimming removed 1 base from V and 8 bases from J, with 8 bases in between. CDR1 and CDR2 (germline): SGHAT, FQNNGV. In DNA, the CDR3 is TGTGCCAGCAGCTTAGCTTCGGGGGGGGAGCTGTTTTTT. It translates to CASSLASGGELFF.

The V gene is TRBV5-1, the J gene TRBJ1-2; 8 bases map to TRBD1. With 4 bases clipped from V and 4 bases from J, the junction kept 9 bases outside the gene matches. The germline CDR1 and CDR2 sequences are SGHRS and YFSETQ. The CDR3 is 15 residues long. The CDR3 sequence: CASSPGQGSTYGYTF. In DNA form, the CDR3 reads TGCGCCAGCAGCCCCGGACAGGGCTCTACCTATGGCTACACCTTC.

The genes are TRBV11-1 and TRBJ1-2, with 8 nucleotides matching TRBD1. The junction had 15 bases not matched to a gene; V was cut back by 5 bases and J by 7 bases. The CDR3 is made up of 16 amino acids. From germline, CDR1 is SGHAT and CDR2 FQDESV (reference sequence). In nucleotides, the CDR3 is TGTGCCAGCAGCCTCCCGGCCCGACAGGGGCGAGGTGGCTACACCTTC. Protein product: CASSLPARQGRGGYTF.

The chain uses TRBV20-1 and TRBJ2-7; TRBD1 is a possible D gene (6 bases). The CDR3 totals 11 residues. CDR1 DFQATT and CDR2 SNEGSKA come from the germline V gene (reference sequence). Trimming stripped 6 bases from V and 6 bases from J, with 12 bases between. Written as DNA, the CDR3 is TGCAGTGCGGCCAGAGGGGGCGAGCAGTACTTC. The encoded protein is CSAARGGEQYF.

This clone appeared a few times. The chain links TRBV11-1 to TRBJ1-2; 7 nucleotides match TRBD1. Germline V gene data show CDR1 as SGHAT and CDR2 as FQDESV (reference sequence). CDR3 length: 13 amino acids. V shed 5 bases, J shed 4 bases, and the junction held 4 bases outside the gene matches. The CDR3 sequence is CASSKDRTYGYTF. The CDR3 DNA is TGTGCCAGCAGCAAGGACAGGACCTATGGCTACACCTTC.